The clone carrying this TCR beta chain was found a few times. Its antigen is as yet unknown. This record comes from a study of beta chain features in type 1 diabetes. As for the study in general: Sorted cells examined across all samples numbered approximately 100 million. The study's findings and limits: Shorter TCRB CDR3s, moderately but significantly so, were found in Type 1 diabetes patients in all four CD4+ subsets. Naive, central memory and Treg TCRB repertoires appeared more alike in patients than in healthy donors.

V lost 6 bases and J lost 0; bases outside the gene matches: 0. Germline V gene data show CDR1 as GTSNPN and CDR2 as SVGIG (reference sequence). The CDR3 is 12 residues long. Expressed TCRB transcripts were sequenced, since all the RNA that had been isolated was reverse transcribed. TCRdb's copy holds only in-frame clones and misses some; the assay was immunoSEQ multiplex PCR. The sample includes roughly 400,000 clones, around 10% of them seen just once. Donors underwent one heparinised blood draw, around 120 mL on average. The source is a man aged 25 to 40 with type 1 diabetes. The sequenced sample consisted of central memory CD4+ T cells from blood. The rearrangement links TRBV30 to TRBJ2-3; 7 bases are a match to TRBD2. CDR3 sequence reads: CACSGSTDTQYF. The CDR3 bases are TGTGCCTGTAGCGGGAGCACAGATACGCAGTATTTT.